This T cell receptor beta chain was profiled in a study of blood T cell repertoires in COVID-19. Looking at the study overall: Acute and convalescent COVID-19 specimens originated in the United States, Italy and Spain. Sample material is recorded as cDNA or gDNA derived from T cells, B-cell-depleted T cells, or PBMCs.

Some clones are missing from TCRdb's copy, which holds only in-frame ones; the method was immunoSEQ multiplex PCR. In the table there are approximately 120,000 clones, less than 90% of which are singletons. Trimming removed 2 bases at V and 3 bases at J, with 10 bases between. This CDR3 region has 14 residues. Germline V gene lookup returns CDR1 LNHDA and CDR2 SQIVND (reference sequence). The sequenced material came from PBMCs or T cells enriched from blood (not recorded which). The V and J genes are TRBV19 and TRBJ1-1, with D maybe TRBD1 (5 bases). This clonotype originated in a young man who had recovered from COVID-19. The CDR3 DNA is TGTGCCAGTAGTATAAGGGGCGCGGACACTGAAGCTTTCTTT. Its translation: CASSIRGADTEAFF.